This entry lists 4 T cell receptor beta chains sequenced from one sample in a study of blood T cell repertoires in COVID-19. The assay was immunoSEQ multiplex PCR, and TCRdb's table has in-frame clones only and misses some. The sample records fewer than 250,000 clones, roughly 84% being singletons. Sequencing used PBMCs or T cells enriched from blood (not recorded which). Receptors were obtained from a woman in her twenties or thirties who had been exposed to COVID-19.

This clone was seen more than once but under ten times. Given the absence of the conserved phenylalanine or tryptophan at the CDR3 end, a read error is likely. No DNA is shown, since the ends of the CDR3 on it are uncertain; the CDR3 is the one TCRdb lists. The chain couples TRBV15 to TRBJ1-1. Germline loops: CDR1 LNHNV, CDR2 YYDKDF (reference sequence). 13 amino acids form the CDR3, both terminal residues included. CDR3: CATSRDRSGGGVL.

This chain uses TRBV9 with TRBJ2-7, with 10 bases identical to TRBD2. The germline CDR1 and CDR2 sequences are SGDLS and YYNGEE. This CDR3 is 15 amino acids long. The ends lost 4 bases at V and 7 bases at J; junction bases unmatched: 11. The CDR3 is CASSPLRGLAEEQYF. CDR3 coding DNA: TGTGCCAGCAGCCCCCTGCGAGGACTAGCGGAGGAGCAGTACTTC. Using reference TRBV9 and TRBJ2-7 for the parts outside the CDR3, the full variable domain is DSGVTQTPKHLITATGQRVTLRCSPRSGDLSVYWYQQSLDQGLQFLIQYYNGEERAKGNILERFSAQQFPDLHSELNLSSLELGDSALYFCASSPLRGLAEEQYFGPGTRLTVT.

The rearrangement uses TRBV5-4 and TRBJ1-2, with D uncertain. Germline V gives CDR1 SGHNT, CDR2 YYREEE (reference sequence). CDR3 length: 14 amino acids. The V and J ends lost 0 bases and 0 bases respectively, with 6 bases between them. The CDR3 here is CASSLDTANYGYTF. The CDR3 DNA reads TGTGCCAGCAGCTTGGATACGGCTAACTATGGCTACACCTTC.

The J gene is TRBJ1-6, the V gene TRBV2, with a tentative D call TRBD1 (6 bases). Deletions cut 8 bases from V and 0 bases from J, with 17 bases between. This CDR3 contains 17 residues. The germline CDR1 and CDR2 sequences are SNHLY and FYNNEI. The CDR3 here is CASHGHRVSSYNSPLHF. The CDR3 DNA reads TGTGCCAGCCATGGGCACAGGGTGAGCTCCTATAATTCACCCCTCCACTTT.